These T cell receptor beta chains were read from a single sample in a study of blood T cells in healthy people across ages. From the 5' RACE reads, TCRdb called clonotypes with MiXCR, one entry per CDR3 protein. The profile shows about 400,000 distinct CDR3 sequences, over 45% of them singletons. The sequenced material came from blood. These receptors came from a man aged 55 to 70 in good health. Both conserved end residues are part of each CDR3. The D gene is left open where the match is weak. Rows may omit the clone size; those that give it use once, few, many or a size class.

D gene	V gene	J gene	clone size	CDR3 protein	CDR3 DNA
.	TRBV11-3	TRBJ2-4	.	CASSPGDGPLAKNIQNF	TGTGCCAGCAGCCCGGGGGACGGACCGCTAGCCAAAAACATTCAGAACTTC
.	TRBV6-5	TRBJ1-2	once	CASSYSLAGANYGYTF	TGTGCCAGCAGTTACTCCCTGGCAGGGGCGAACTATGGCTACACCTTC
TRBD2	TRBV9	TRBJ2-1	.	CASSVEGTSGRANNNEQFF	TGTGCCAGCAGCGTAGAGGGGACTAGCGGGAGAGCTAACAACAATGAGCAGTTCTTC
.	TRBV24-1	TRBJ2-5	few	CATSDSGRAQETQYF	TGTGCCACCAGTGACTCAGGACGCGCCCAAGAGACCCAGTACTTC
TRBD2	TRBV5-1	TRBJ2-1	.	CASSPLGAGGRHEQFF	TGCGCCAGCAGCCCCCTCGGAGCGGGAGGGAGGCATGAGCAGTTCTTC
.	TRBV27	TRBJ2-1	.	CASSLGSRYNEQFF	TGTGCCAGCAGTTTGGGCTCTAGGTACAATGAGCAGTTCTTC
TRBD1	TRBV12-3/TRBV12-4	TRBJ2-3	.	CASSPDRGRDTQYF	TGTGCCAGCAGTCCGGACAGGGGGCGAGATACGCAGTATTTT
.	TRBV4-3	TRBJ2-3	few	CASSQSLASSTDTQYF	TGCGCCAGCAGCCAATCACTAGCCTCTAGCACAGATACGCAGTATTTT
.	TRBV4-2	TRBJ1-2	few	CASSQDNRANYGYTF	TGTGCCAGCAGCCAAGATAACAGGGCGAACTATGGCTACACCTTC
TRBD2	TRBV12-5	TRBJ2-5	.	CASAQGLAGGRETQYF	TGTGCTAGTGCCCAGGGCCTAGCGGGAGGCCGAGAGACCCAGTACTTC
.	TRBV4-2	TRBJ2-3	few	CASSQERTSIPQYF	TGTGCCAGCAGCCAAGAACGGACTTCCATACCGCAGTATTTT
.	TRBV7-9	TRBJ2-7	.	CASSPDRRLYNEQYF	TGTGCCAGCAGCCCTGACAGGCGACTCTACAATGAGCAGTACTTC
TRBD1	TRBV20-1	TRBJ2-7	.	CSARDRPYEQYF	TGCAGTGCTCGGGACAGGCCCTACGAGCAGTACTTC
TRBD1	TRBV4-2	TRBJ2-3	.	CASSQVGSEGGADTRYF	TGTGCCAGCAGCCAAGTGGGGTCCGAAGGGGGCGCAGATACGCGGTATTTT
.	TRBV29-1	TRBJ2-3	.	CSVDSSTDTLYF	TGTAGCGTGGACAGCAGCACAGATACGCTGTATTTT
TRBD2	TRBV6-2/TRBV6-3	TRBJ2-7	once	CASSRTSGISYEQYF	TGTGCCAGCAGTAGGACTAGCGGGATATCCTACGAGCAGTACTTC
TRBD2	TRBV12-3/TRBV12-4	TRBJ2-3	once	CASSLGGRGGGTDTQYF	TGTGCCAGCAGTTTAGGGGGTCGGGGGGGGGGCACAGATACGCAGTATTTT
.	TRBV5-4	TRBJ2-3	.	CASSLGGTDTRYF	TGTGCCAGCAGCTTGGGGGGCACAGATACGCGGTATTTT
.	TRBV7-2	TRBJ2-2	.	CASSLAQTGELFF	TGTGCCAGCAGCTTAGCCCAAACCGGGGAGCTGTTTTTT
.	TRBV5-1	TRBJ1-2	.	CASSLIPSDNGYTF	TGCGCCAGCAGCTTGATTCCTTCGGACAATGGCTACACCTTC
.	TRBV12-3/TRBV12-4	TRBJ2-2	few	CASSFWPGYTGELFF	TGTGCCAGCAGTTTCTGGCCCGGGTACACCGGGGAGCTGTTTTTT
TRBD1	TRBV2	TRBJ1-5	few	CASQVGTANQPQHF	TGTGCCAGCCAAGTCGGGACAGCTAATCAGCCCCAGCATTTT
.	TRBV20-1	TRBJ2-1	few	CSARDFVADKDNEQFF	TGCAGTGCTAGAGATTTCGTGGCCGACAAGGACAATGAGCAGTTCTTC
.	TRBV5-5	TRBJ2-7	.	CASSLRYGGPYEQYF	TGTGCCAGCAGCTTGAGGTATGGGGGTCCCTACGAGCAGTACTTC